This TCR beta chain was documented in a study of T cell responses to AZD1222 COVID-19 vaccine. Background on the study: Researchers grouped second doses given at about 4 or about 12 weeks into one pool.

TCRdb's table, derived via immunoSEQ multiplex PCR, lists solely in-frame clones and lacks some. The sample consists of 99,000 or so clones, 85% to 90% of them appearing once. This CDR3 contains 15 residues. V dropped 0 bases and J dropped 2 bases, with 11 bases sitting between them. CDR1 and CDR2 from the germline V gene are SGHKS and YYEKEE (reference sequence). Remarks on this clone: Its antigen is not known.

Study results and limitations: Two doses of AZD1222 preceded a rise in Spike-specific TCR breadth and depth. Just a handful of AZD1222 recipients tested seropositive at baseline. In a largely white British group with more females than males, clonal diversity was possibly underestimated.

The rearrangement joins TRBV5-5 to TRBJ2-5; D not certain. The receptor's source is an adult in good health. Sequenced material: peripheral blood, taken on day 0 of AZD1222 vaccination. CDR3 sequence: CASSLAQKGQETQYF. The CDR3 DNA is TGTGCCAGCAGCTTGGCCCAAAAGGGACAAGAGACCCAGTACTTC.